The following is a T cell receptor beta chain sequence with its context. Study processing details: By means of reference gene primer amplification, nucleated cell counts were estimated. Sequenced by immunoSEQ multiplex PCR; TCRdb stores in-frame clones only, minus some. The V and J calls and the clone size are those of that table, but D and trimming were determined from the DNA. The data show some 200,000 clones, with roughly four fifths seen just once and about 6% held by the top ten. The data stem from a study of blood T cell repertoires in COVID-19. Overall study context: Acute and convalescent COVID-19 specimens originated in the United States, Italy and Spain. Sources were T cells, B-cell-depleted T cells, or PBMCs; the material itself was cDNA or gDNA.

This CDR3 has 14 residues. Germline assignment: CDR1 ENHRY and CDR2 SYGVKD. V was cut by 0 bases and J by 1 base, with 6 bases left in between. Sequencing input: peripheral blood. The TCR originated in a woman between 35 and 50 years old with acute or convalescent COVID-19. This chain joins TRBV10-3 and TRBJ1-2; the D is unclear. DNA for the CDR3: TGTGCCATCAGTGAGTCGTCTGTTAACTATGGCTACACCTTC. The encoded protein is CAISESSVNYGYTF.